These T cell receptor beta chains were read from a single sample in a study of regulatory T cells in long-lasting Graves disease. TCRdb analysed the multiplex PCR reads with MiXCR anew, one entry per CDR3 protein. The sample has fewer than 400,000 distinct CDR3 sequences; around 19% are singletons. Specimen: peripheral blood mononuclear cells (PBMCs), collected when the disease was refractory, from a patient treated with antithyroid drugs. These receptor sequences come from a female donor with Graves disease. Each CDR3 is given with its conserved first and last residue. The D gene is left open where the match is weak. The size field is filled for only some rows; it gives once, few, many or a size class.

j_call v_call d_call clone_size cdr3_nt cdr3_aa
TRBJ1-1 TRBV20-1 - many TGCAGTGCTAGGGGGACGGAACACACTGAAGCTTTCTTT CSARGTEHTEAFF
TRBJ2-2 TRBV25-1 - few TGTGCCAGCAGGACAGGTACCGGGGAGCTGTTTTTT CASRTGTGELFF
TRBJ1-6 TRBV6-1 - few TGTGCCAGCAGTGAACCAGGGACCTATAATTCACCCCTCCACTTT CASSEPGTYNSPLHF
TRBJ1-5 TRBV24-1 TRBD1 many TGTGCCAGCCCGACAGGGTTTCAGCCCCAGCATTTT CASPTGFQPQHF
TRBJ1-5 TRBV10-3 TRBD1 few TGTGCCATCAGGGACAGGGATCAGCCCCAGCATTTT CAIRDRDQPQHF
TRBJ1-5 TRBV2 - many TGTGCCAGCAGTCTGGACAAGGATCAGCCCCAGCATTTT CASSLDKDQPQHF
TRBJ2-7 TRBV19 - - TGTGCCAGTAGTGGCCGTTTGGGGGCAAGGGACGAGCAGTACTTC CASSGRLGARDEQYF
TRBJ2-3 TRBV28 TRBD1 once TGTGCCAGCAGTGTTGCTGGGGACAGGGGATCAGATACGCAGTATTTT CASSVAGDRGSDTQYF
TRBJ2-5 TRBV18 TRBD1 - TGTGCCAGCTCACCGGGAGACAGGGTGATTCAAGAGACCCAGTACTTC CASSPGDRVIQETQYF
TRBJ2-2 TRBV13 TRBD1 - TGTGCCAGCAGCTTAAGTTGGGACAGTTCTGACACCGGGGAGCTGTTTTTT CASSLSWDSSDTGELFF